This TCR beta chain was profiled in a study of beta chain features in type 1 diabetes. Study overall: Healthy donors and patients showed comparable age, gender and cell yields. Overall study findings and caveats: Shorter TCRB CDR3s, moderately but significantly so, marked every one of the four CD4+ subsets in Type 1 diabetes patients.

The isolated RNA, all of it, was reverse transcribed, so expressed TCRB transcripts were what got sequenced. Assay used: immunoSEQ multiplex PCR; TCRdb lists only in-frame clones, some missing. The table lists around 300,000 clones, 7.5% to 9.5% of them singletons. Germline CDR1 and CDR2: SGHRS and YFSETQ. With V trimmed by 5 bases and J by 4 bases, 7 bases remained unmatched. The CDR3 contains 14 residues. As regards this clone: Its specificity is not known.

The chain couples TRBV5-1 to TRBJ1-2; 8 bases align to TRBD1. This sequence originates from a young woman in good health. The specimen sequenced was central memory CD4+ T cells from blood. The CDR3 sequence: CASRTTGTGYGYTF. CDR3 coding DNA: TGCGCCAGCAGAACTACCGGGACAGGCTATGGCTACACCTTC. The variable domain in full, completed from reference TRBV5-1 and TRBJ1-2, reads KAGVTQTPRYLIKTRGQQVTLSCSPISGHRSVSWYQQTPGQGLQFLFEYFSETQRNKGNFPGRFSGRQFSNSRSEMNVSTLELGDSALYLCASRTTGTGYGYTFGSGTRLTVV.